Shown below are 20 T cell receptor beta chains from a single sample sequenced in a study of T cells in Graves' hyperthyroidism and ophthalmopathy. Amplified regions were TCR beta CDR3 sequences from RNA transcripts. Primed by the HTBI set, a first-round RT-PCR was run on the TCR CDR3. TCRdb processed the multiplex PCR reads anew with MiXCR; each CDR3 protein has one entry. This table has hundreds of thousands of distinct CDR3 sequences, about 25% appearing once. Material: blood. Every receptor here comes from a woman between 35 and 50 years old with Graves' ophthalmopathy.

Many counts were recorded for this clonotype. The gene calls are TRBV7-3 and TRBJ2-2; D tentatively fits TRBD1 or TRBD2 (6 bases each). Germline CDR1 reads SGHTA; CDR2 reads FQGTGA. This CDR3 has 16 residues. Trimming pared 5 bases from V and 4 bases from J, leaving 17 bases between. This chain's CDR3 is CASSPLPPGATGELFF. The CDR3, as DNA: TGTGCCAGCAGCCCCCTCCCCCCGGGGGCCACCGGGGAGCTGTTTTTT.

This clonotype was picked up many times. CDR3 bases: TGTGCCTGGAGAGCCACAGGGCAACAGCCCCAGCATTTT. It codes for CAWRATGQQPQHF. The rearrangement joins TRBV30 to TRBJ1-5; weak D call: TRBD1 (6 bases). Germline V CDR1 and CDR2: GTSNPN, SVGIG (reference sequence). CDR3 size: 13 residues. Trimming cost V 3 bases and J 7 bases, with 13 bases left between them.

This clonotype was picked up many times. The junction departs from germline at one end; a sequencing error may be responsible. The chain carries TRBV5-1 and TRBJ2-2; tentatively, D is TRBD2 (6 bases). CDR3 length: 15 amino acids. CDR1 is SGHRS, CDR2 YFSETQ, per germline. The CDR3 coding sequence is TGCGCCAGCAAGGTCACGGCTGCCAGCTCCGGGGGGCTGTTTTTT. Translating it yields CASKVTAASSGGLFF. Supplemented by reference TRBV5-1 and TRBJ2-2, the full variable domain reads KAGVTQTPRYLIKTRGQQVTLSCSPISGHRSVSWYQQTPGQGLQFLFEYFSETQRNKGNFPGRFSGRQFSNSRSEMNVSTLELGDSALYLCASKVTAASSGGLFFGEGSRLTVL.

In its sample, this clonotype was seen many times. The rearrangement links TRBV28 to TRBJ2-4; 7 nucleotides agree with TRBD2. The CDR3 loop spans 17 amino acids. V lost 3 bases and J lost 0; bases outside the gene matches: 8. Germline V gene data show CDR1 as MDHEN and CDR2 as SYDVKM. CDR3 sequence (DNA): TGTGCCAGCAGTTTTGGGGGAGGGAGTACAGCCAAAAACATTCAGTACTTC. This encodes CASSFGGGSTAKNIQYF. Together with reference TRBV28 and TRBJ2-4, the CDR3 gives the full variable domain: DVKVTQSSRYLVKRTGEKVFLECVQDMDHENMFWYRQDPGLGLRLIYFSYDVKMKEKGDIPEGYSVSREKKERFSLILESASTNQTSMYLCASSFGGGSTAKNIQYFGAGTRLSVL.

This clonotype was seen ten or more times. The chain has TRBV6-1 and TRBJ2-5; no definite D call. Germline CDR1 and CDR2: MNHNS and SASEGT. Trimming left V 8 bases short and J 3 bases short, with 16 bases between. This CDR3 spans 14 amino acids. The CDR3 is CASGRTGEEETQYF. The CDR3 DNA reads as TGTGCCAGCGGAAGGACGGGTGAGGAAGAGACCCAGTACTTC.

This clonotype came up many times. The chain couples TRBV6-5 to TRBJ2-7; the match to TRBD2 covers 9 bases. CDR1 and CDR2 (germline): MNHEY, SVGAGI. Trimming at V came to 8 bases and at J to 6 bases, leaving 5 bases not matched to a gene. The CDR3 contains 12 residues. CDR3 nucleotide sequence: TGTGCCAGCCAGCGGGAGGCGGTCGAGCAGTACTTC. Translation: CASQREAVEQYF.

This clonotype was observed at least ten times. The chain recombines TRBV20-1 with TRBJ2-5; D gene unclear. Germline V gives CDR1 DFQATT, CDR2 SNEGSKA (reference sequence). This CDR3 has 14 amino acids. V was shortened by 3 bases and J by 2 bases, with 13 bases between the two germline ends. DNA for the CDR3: TGCAGTGCTAGGGTTGTTTACCTACAAGAGACCCAGTACTTC. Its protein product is CSARVVYLQETQYF.

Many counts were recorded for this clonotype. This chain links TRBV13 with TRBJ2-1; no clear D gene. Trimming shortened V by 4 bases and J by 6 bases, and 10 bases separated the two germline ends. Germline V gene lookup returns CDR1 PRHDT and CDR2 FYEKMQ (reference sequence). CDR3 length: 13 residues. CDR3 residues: CASSSRLINEQFF. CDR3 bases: TGTGCCAGCAGCTCCCGCCTCATCAATGAGCAGTTCTTC.

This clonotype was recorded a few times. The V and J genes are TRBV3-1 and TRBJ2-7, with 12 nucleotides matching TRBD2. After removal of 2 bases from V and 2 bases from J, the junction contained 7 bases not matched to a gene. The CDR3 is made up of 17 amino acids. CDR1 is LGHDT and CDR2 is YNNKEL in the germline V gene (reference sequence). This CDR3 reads CASSQPSTSGSPYEQYF. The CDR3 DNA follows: TGTGCCAGCAGCCAACCTTCGACTAGCGGGAGCCCCTACGAGCAGTACTTC.

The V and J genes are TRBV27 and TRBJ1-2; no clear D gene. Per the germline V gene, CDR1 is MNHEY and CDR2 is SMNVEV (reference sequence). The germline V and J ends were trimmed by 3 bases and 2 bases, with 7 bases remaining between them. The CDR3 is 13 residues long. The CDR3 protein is CASSFSANYGYTF. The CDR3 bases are TGTGCCAGCAGTTTTTCTGCCAACTATGGCTACACCTTC.

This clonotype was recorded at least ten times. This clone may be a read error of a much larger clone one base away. The CDR3, as DNA: TGCAGTGCCCCACCCACTAGCGGTTCGCACGAGCAGTACTTC. Translated: CSAPPTSGSHEQYF. This chain uses TRBV20-1 with TRBJ2-7; TRBD2 matches 8 bases. Trimming took 6 bases from V and 5 from J; bases not matched to a gene: 12. Germline V CDR1 and CDR2: DFQATT, SNEGSKA (reference sequence). The CDR3 spans 14 residues.

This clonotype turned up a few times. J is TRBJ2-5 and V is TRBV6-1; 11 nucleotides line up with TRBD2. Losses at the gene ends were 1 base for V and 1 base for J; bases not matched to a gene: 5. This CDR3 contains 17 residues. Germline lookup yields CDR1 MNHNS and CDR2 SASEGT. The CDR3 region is CASSEELAGGSQETQYF. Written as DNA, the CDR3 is TGTGCCAGCAGTGAAGAGTTAGCGGGGGGGTCCCAAGAGACCCAGTACTTC.

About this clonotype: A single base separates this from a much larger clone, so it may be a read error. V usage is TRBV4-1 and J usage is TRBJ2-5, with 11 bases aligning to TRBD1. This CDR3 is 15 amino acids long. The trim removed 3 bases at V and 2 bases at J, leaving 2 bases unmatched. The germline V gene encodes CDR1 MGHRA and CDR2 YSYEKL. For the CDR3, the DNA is TGCGCCAGCAGCCACCGGGACAGGGGGCAAGAGACCCAGTACTTC. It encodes CASSHRDRGQETQYF.

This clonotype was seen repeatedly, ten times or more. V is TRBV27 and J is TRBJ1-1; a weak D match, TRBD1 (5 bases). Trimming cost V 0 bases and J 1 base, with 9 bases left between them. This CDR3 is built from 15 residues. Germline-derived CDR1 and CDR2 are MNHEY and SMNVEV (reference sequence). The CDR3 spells CASSLSRGGNTEAFF. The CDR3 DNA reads TGTGCCAGCAGTTTATCCCGGGGGGGGAACACTGAAGCTTTCTTT.

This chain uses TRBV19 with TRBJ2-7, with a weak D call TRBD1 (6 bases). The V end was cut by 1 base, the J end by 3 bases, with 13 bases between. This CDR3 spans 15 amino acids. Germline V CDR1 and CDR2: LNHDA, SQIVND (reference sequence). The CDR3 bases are TGTGCCAGTAGTATAGCCGGACAGATGGACTACGAGCAGTACTTC. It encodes CASSIAGQMDYEQYF. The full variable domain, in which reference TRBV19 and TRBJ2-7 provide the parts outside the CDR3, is DGGITQSPKYLFRKEGQNVTLSCEQNLNHDAMYWYRQDPGQGLRLIYYSQIVNDFQKGDIAEGYSVSREKKESFPLTVTSAQKNPTAFYLCASSIAGQMDYEQYFGPGTRLTVT.

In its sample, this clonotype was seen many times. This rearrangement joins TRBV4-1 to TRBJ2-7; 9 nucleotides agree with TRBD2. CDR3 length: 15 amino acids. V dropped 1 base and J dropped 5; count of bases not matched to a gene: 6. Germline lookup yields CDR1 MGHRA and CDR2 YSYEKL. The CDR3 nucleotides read TGCGCCAGCAGCCAAGGTAATAGCGGGAGCAACGAGCAGTACTTC. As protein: CASSQGNSGSNEQYF.

The CDR3 reads CASSSGPGDEQFF. The CDR3 DNA reads as TGTGCCAGCAGTTCGGGGCCAGGCGATGAGCAGTTCTTC. This rearrangement joins TRBV6-2 or TRBV6-3 to TRBJ2-1; D possibly matches TRBD1 or TRBD2 (5 bases each). V was shortened by 4 bases and J by 8 bases, with 12 bases between the two germline ends. The germline V gene has CDR1 MNHEY and CDR2 SVGEGT. The CDR3 loop spans 13 amino acids.

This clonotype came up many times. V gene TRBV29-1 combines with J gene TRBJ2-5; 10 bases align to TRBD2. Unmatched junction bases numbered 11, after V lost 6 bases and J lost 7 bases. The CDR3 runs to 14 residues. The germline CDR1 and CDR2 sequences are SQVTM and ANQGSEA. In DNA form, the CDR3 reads TGCAGCGTGGACATAGCGGGAGGCGGTGGGACCCAGTACTTC. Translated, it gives CSVDIAGGGGTQYF.

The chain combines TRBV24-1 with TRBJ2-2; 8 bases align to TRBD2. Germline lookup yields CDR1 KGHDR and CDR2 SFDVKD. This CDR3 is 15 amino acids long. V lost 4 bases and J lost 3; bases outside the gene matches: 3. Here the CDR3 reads CATSEAGEDTGELFF. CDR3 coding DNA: TGTGCCACCAGTGAAGCGGGAGAGGACACCGGGGAGCTGTTTTTT.

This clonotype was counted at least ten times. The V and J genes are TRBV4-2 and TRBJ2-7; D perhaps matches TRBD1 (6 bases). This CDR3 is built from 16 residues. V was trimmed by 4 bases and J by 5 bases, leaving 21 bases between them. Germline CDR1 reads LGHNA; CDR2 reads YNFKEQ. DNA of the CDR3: TGTGCCAGCAGCCCGGAGACCGGGACAATGATCAACGAGCAGTACTTC. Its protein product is CASSPETGTMINEQYF.